This T cell receptor beta chain was recovered during a study of Graves' ophthalmopathy and Graves' hyperthyroidism. In the study overall: Stable hyperthyroidism was defined by absence of ophthalmopathy within 18 months of follow-up.

Findings and caveats of the study: Detection in blood was also observed for most expanded thyroid clonotypes above 0.001 frequency.

Amplification targeted the TCR beta CDR3 regions, with RNA transcripts as the source material. HTBI primers primed a first-round RT-PCR, and a second-round multiplex PCR followed. One entry per CDR3 protein results from TCRdb running MiXCR on the multiplex PCR reads. The sample carries around 1.1 million distinct CDR3 sequences, about two fifths recorded once. Details on this clonotype: The target antigen is unknown.

The CDR3 runs to 13 residues. V lost 6 bases and J 7 bases, leaving 13 bases between the germline ends. From germline, CDR1 is WNHNN and CDR2 SYGVQD (reference sequence). This TCR derives from an adult man with Graves' hyperthyroidism. This chain joins TRBV10-1 and TRBJ1-5; D is perhaps TRBD1 (6 bases). Sequenced sample: peripheral blood or thyroid tissue (not recorded which). CDR3 sequence: CASSDATGQPQHF. The DNA for the CDR3 is TGCGCCAGCAGCGATGCGACAGGACAGCCCCAGCATTTT.